Below are 21 T cell receptor beta chains sequenced from a single sample in a study of blood T cells in healthy people across ages. PCR was performed a second time for roughly 7 to 12 cycles using a sample-barcoded 5' primer and a J-beta primer mix. TCRdb re-called the 5' RACE reads through MiXCR, storing one row per CDR3 protein. This table holds about 1.7 million distinct CDR3 sequences, roughly 27% found once. Sequenced input: blood. The receptor source for this set is a woman in her twenties or thirties in good health.

The sample holds one count of this clonotype. The chain has TRBV9 and TRBJ1-3; D unresolved. Trimming removed 4 bases from V and 0 bases from J, with 8 bases in between. In germline, CDR1 is SGDLS, CDR2 YYNGEE. The CDR3 sequence is 14 residues long. The CDR3 loop is CASSPALSGNTIYF. In nucleotides, the CDR3 is TGTGCCAGCAGCCCGGCCCTCTCTGGAAACACCATATATTTT.

This clonotype was counted a few times. The chain has TRBV7-9 and TRBJ2-1; a weak D match, TRBD1 (6 bases). This CDR3 comprises 13 residues. V was trimmed by 4 bases and J by 10 bases, leaving 14 bases between them. Looked up from germline, CDR1 is SEHNR and CDR2 is FQNEAQ (reference sequence). The CDR3: CASSSLGAGEQFF. In nucleotides, the CDR3 is TGTGCCAGCAGCTCCTTGGGGGCGGGCGAGCAGTTCTTC. Full variable domain (missing parts from reference TRBV7-9 and TRBJ2-1): DTGVSQNPRHKITKRGQNVTFRCDPISEHNRLYWYRQTLGQGPEFLTYFQNEAQLEKSRLLSDRFSAERPKGSFSTLEIQRTEQGDSAMYLCASSSLGAGEQFFGPGTRLTVL.

The table lists this clonotype with a few counts. This chain joins TRBV25-1 and TRBJ2-3; 8 bases align to TRBD2. The length of the CDR3 is 14 residues. The junction had 11 bases not matched to a gene; V was cut back by 10 bases and J by 5 bases. CDR1 MGHDK and CDR2 SYGVNS come from the germline V gene. CDR3 amino acids: CATQVSGIVDTQYF. CDR3 nucleotide sequence: TGTGCCACCCAGGTTAGCGGGATAGTAGATACGCAGTATTTT.

V is TRBV5-5 and J is TRBJ1-4, with no clear D. The CDR3 runs to 15 residues. Germline V gene sequence: CDR1 SGHKS, CDR2 YYEKEE (reference sequence). Trimming took off 0 bases at V and 2 bases at J, with 8 bases between the two ends. CDR3 coding DNA: TGTGCCAGCAGCTTGGGACACCTTACTAATGAAAAACTGTTTTTT. Translation gives CASSLGHLTNEKLFF.

The table lists this clonotype with a few counts. The chain combines TRBV6-2 or TRBV6-3 with TRBJ2-1; D tentatively fits TRBD1 or TRBD2 (5 bases each). V lost 5 bases and J lost 9, with 20 bases in between. This CDR3 has 15 amino acids. CDR1 and CDR2 (germline): MNHEY, SVGEGT. This CDR3 is CASSQGSGFEGEQFF. CDR3 coding DNA: TGTGCCAGCAGTCAGGGTTCAGGGTTTGAGGGTGAGCAGTTCTTC.

This clonotype was found a few times. CDR3 sequence: CSATPTSRSTDTQYF. CDR3 in DNA: TGCAGTGCTACCCCGACTAGCCGGAGCACAGATACGCAGTATTTT. The genes are TRBV20-1 and TRBJ2-3, with 7 bases matching TRBD2. With V trimmed by 4 bases and J by 0 bases, 7 bases remained unmatched. CDR1 and CDR2 (germline): DFQATT, SNEGSKA (reference sequence). There are 15 residues in the CDR3.

As regards this clonotype: This sequence may be a read error, since a much larger clone differs from it by one base. The rearrangement uses TRBV7-3 and TRBJ1-2; TRBD1 agrees at 10 bases. CDR3 length: 14 residues. Germline-derived CDR1 and CDR2 are SGHTA and FQGTGA. CDR3 loop: CASSPGQGLNGNTF. The CDR3 region has the DNA TGTGCCAGCAGCCCGGGACAGGGGCTCAATGGCAACACCTTC.

This clonotype was seen a handful of times. The chain recombines TRBV29-1 with TRBJ1-6, with D perhaps TRBD1 (6 bases). V shed 4 bases and J shed 6 bases, with 7 bases lying between them. Germline V gene lookup returns CDR1 SQVTM and CDR2 ANQGSEA. This CDR3 region has 12 residues. The CDR3 reads CSVGQANSPLHF. The CDR3 nucleotides read TGCAGCGTTGGACAGGCTAATTCACCCCTCCACTTT.

In the case of this clonotype: This could be a read error, since a much larger clone is one nucleotide away. The gene calls are TRBV9 and TRBJ2-1, with TRBD2 identical over 9 bases. CDR1 is SGDLS and CDR2 is YYNGEE in the germline V gene. The CDR3 extends over 16 amino acids. The CDR3 sequence: CASSVVGREGRNERFF. The CDR3 nucleotides are TGTGCCAGCAGCGTAGTAGGGCGGGAGGGCCGGAATGAGCGGTTCTTC.

This clonotype was counted at least ten times. As DNA, the CDR3 is TGTGCCAGCAGCCAAGATCTAGGGGGGGGCAAAAACATTCAGTACTTC. It translates to CASSQDLGGGKNIQYF. The V and J genes are TRBV4-2 and TRBJ2-4, with D maybe TRBD2 (7 bases). Trimming pared 0 bases from V and 3 bases from J, leaving 12 bases between. This CDR3 has 16 residues. Germline-derived CDR1 and CDR2 are LGHNA and YNFKEQ.

This chain connects TRBV9 to TRBJ1-1; D uncertain. Germline V gives CDR1 SGDLS, CDR2 YYNGEE. There are 14 residues in the CDR3. V dropped 3 bases and J dropped 1 base, with 10 bases sitting between them. The CDR3 sequence: CASSGTIPNTEAFF. The CDR3 DNA follows: TGTGCCAGCAGCGGGACGATACCGAACACTGAAGCTTTCTTT.

The chain has TRBV12-3 or TRBV12-4 and TRBJ1-2, with TRBD1 as a possible D gene (6 bases). This CDR3 is built from 13 residues. V lost 8 bases, J lost 4 bases, and 14 bases lay in between. The CDR3 coding sequence is TGTGCCAGCCTGTCAGAAGGGGGCTATGGCTACACCTTC. Amino acids: CASLSEGGYGYTF.

This chain connects TRBV20-1 to TRBJ2-7; TRBD1 aligns across 10 bases. V shed 6 bases and J 4 bases; nucleotides not matched to a gene: 12. This CDR3 has 15 residues. In germline, CDR1 is DFQATT, CDR2 SNEGSKA (reference sequence). The CDR3 protein is CSAPGRGTGEYEQYF. CDR3 coding DNA: TGCAGTGCCCCCGGGAGGGGGACAGGGGAATACGAGCAGTACTTC.

The chain carries TRBV5-1 and TRBJ2-1, with 7 bases identical to TRBD1. The CDR3 spans 13 residues. Germline assignment: CDR1 SGHRS and CDR2 YFSETQ. After removal of 4 bases from V and 8 bases from J, the junction contained 6 bases not matched to a gene. The CDR3 DNA reads as TGCGCCAGCAGCCCCGGGACAGCGCATGAGCAGTTCTTC. This encodes CASSPGTAHEQFF.

About this clonotype: This CDR3 fails to terminate in the conserved phenylalanine or tryptophan, so it likely reflects a read error. The chain uses TRBV7-2 and TRBJ2-2; 10 bases map to TRBD2. Germline V gene data show CDR1 as SGHTA and CDR2 as FQGNSA. V shed 5 bases, J shed 5 bases, and the junction held 5 bases outside the gene matches. The CDR3 totals 15 residues. The CDR3 reads CASSPAGGQTGELFC. Written as DNA, the CDR3 is TGTGCCAGCAGCCCAGCGGGAGGGCAGACCGGGGAGCTGTTTTGT.

The rearrangement joins TRBV29-1 to TRBJ1-2, with no clear D. Trimming stripped 4 bases from V and 8 bases from J, with 11 bases between. CDR3 length equals 11 residues. Germline V lookup: CDR1 SQVTM, CDR2 ANQGSEA. The CDR3 DNA follows: TGCAGCGTTGGCGCCAGTTACGGCTACACCTTC. Amino acids: CSVGASYGYTF.

This chain connects TRBV9 to TRBJ2-1; no reliable D call. Germline loops: CDR1 SGDLS, CDR2 YYNGEE. The CDR3 has 15 amino acids. Trimming shortened V by 0 bases and J by 4 bases, and 11 bases separated the two germline ends. This CDR3 is CASSVAWAVYNEQFF. The DNA for the CDR3 is TGTGCCAGCAGCGTAGCCTGGGCCGTATACAATGAGCAGTTCTTC.

This clonotype has just one count. The genes are TRBV19 and TRBJ2-1, with 13 bases aligning to TRBD2. Looked up from germline, CDR1 is LNHDA and CDR2 is SQIVND (reference sequence). The CDR3 length is 17 residues. V shed 5 bases, J shed 8 bases, and the junction held 12 bases outside the gene matches. The CDR3 DNA reads as TGTGCCAGTAGTGCCCTCCCACTAGCGGGGGGGCCCCATGAGCAGTTCTTC. Its protein product is CASSALPLAGGPHEQFF.

This clonotype was seen more than once but under ten times. The gene calls are TRBV12-3 or TRBV12-4 and TRBJ1-2; D not certain. V was trimmed by 4 bases and J by 5 bases, leaving 11 bases between them. This CDR3 spans 13 amino acids. CDR3 nucleotides: TGTGCCAGCAGTTGGGTTCGTGAGTATGGCTACACCTTC. Protein sequence: CASSWVREYGYTF.

J is TRBJ1-1 and V is TRBV5-1; TRBD1 is a possible D gene (6 bases). Germline V gives CDR1 SGHRS, CDR2 YFSETQ. Trimming stripped 2 bases from V and 2 bases from J, with 19 bases between. The CDR3 loop spans 17 amino acids. CDR3: CASSFPRGALENTEAFF. The DNA for the CDR3 is TGCGCCAGCAGCTTTCCGCGGGGGGCCTTGGAAAACACTGAAGCTTTCTTT.

This clonotype appeared a few times. The gene calls are TRBV4-1 and TRBJ2-7; TRBD1 aligns across 8 bases. The V gene end was trimmed by 2 bases and the J gene end by 4 bases; junction bases not matched to a gene: 4. The CDR3 is 14 amino acids. The germline gives CDR1 MGHRA, CDR2 YSYEKL. Written as DNA, the CDR3 is TGCGCCAGCAGCCAACTGACAGGGGTATACGAGCAGTACTTC. The encoded protein is CASSQLTGVYEQYF.